Following are 5 T cell receptor beta chains from one sample sequenced in a study of OX40 agonist ivuxolimab in advanced cancers. Only in-frame clones appear in the TCRdb table, and some are missing; sequencing was by immunoSEQ multiplex PCR. This table holds under 50,000 clones, 86% found once. Here the sequenced sample was CD4+ or CD8+ T cells sorted from blood, taken in a trial of the OX40 agonist ivuxolimab. Receptors originate from an adult with an advanced solid tumor such as melanoma, head and neck, liver or kidney cancer.

The gene calls are TRBV18 and TRBJ2-6, with 8 nucleotides matching TRBD1. Germline loops: CDR1 KGHSH, CDR2 LQKENI. The CDR3 contains 17 residues. Trimming took 2 bases from V and 3 from J; bases not matched to a gene: 6. CDR3 loop: CASSPGPGGDGANVLTF. For the CDR3, the DNA is TGTGCCAGCTCACCAGGGCCAGGGGGCGATGGGGCCAACGTCCTGACTTTC.

This chain uses TRBV2 with TRBJ2-1; D may be TRBD2 (6 bases). Germline values: CDR1 SNHLY, CDR2 FYNNEI. The V gene lost 5 bases and the J gene lost 6 bases, with 14 bases spanning the gap. The CDR3 extends over 14 amino acids. The CDR3 sequence is CASSYLASVNEQFF. CDR3 bases: TGTGCCAGCAGTTATCTAGCGTCCGTCAATGAGCAGTTCTTC.

The gene calls are TRBV4-1 and TRBJ1-2; possible D gene TRBD1, 5 bases. V was trimmed by 4 bases and J by 8 bases, leaving 23 bases between them. There are 16 residues in the CDR3. The germline CDR1 and CDR2 sequences are MGHRA and YSYEKL. CDR3 nucleotide sequence: TGCGCCAGCAGCCGCCGACCGGGACCGACCTCTGGGGGCTACACCTTC. Translation: CASSRRPGPTSGGYTF.

There are a few counts of this clone. The chain combines TRBV6-5 with TRBJ1-5; tentatively, D is TRBD1 (5 bases). V gave up 0 bases and J gave up 6 bases, with 12 bases separating them. From germline, CDR1 is MNHEY and CDR2 SVGAGI. The length of the CDR3 is 15 residues. For the CDR3, the DNA is TGTGCCAGCAGTTACTCCAAAGGGGAGGGTCAGCCCCAGCATTTT. Translation gives CASSYSKGEGQPQHF.

The sample holds one count of this clone. J is TRBJ2-1 and V is TRBV19, with TRBD2 matching over 13 bases. With V trimmed by 1 base and J by 10 bases, 13 bases remained unmatched. Germline V gene data show CDR1 as LNHDA and CDR2 as SQIVND (reference sequence). The CDR3 extends over 18 amino acids. This CDR3 reads CASSIGAAGLAGPQEQFF. The CDR3 coding sequence is TGTGCCAGTAGTATAGGGGCCGCGGGACTAGCGGGACCTCAAGAGCAGTTCTTC.